The 13 T cell receptor beta chains below were found in one sample sequenced in a study of T-cell reconstitution after alpha-beta-depleted transplantation in children. The TCRbeta library was prepared with unique molecular identifiers. TCRdb used MiXCR to reprocess the PCR reads, holding one entry per CDR3 protein. The sample has some 280,000 distinct CDR3 sequences, 9.9% seen once. The material was PBMCs from the stem cell graft donor, obtained from the stem cell graft. The receptors come from a human donor who donated a stem cell graft to a child with SCID.

This clonotype has a handful of counts. The rearrangement links TRBV19 to TRBJ1-4; D might be TRBD1 (6 bases). From germline, CDR1 is LNHDA and CDR2 SQIVND (reference sequence). CDR3 size: 14 residues. The V gene lost 7 bases and the J gene lost 5 bases, with 14 bases spanning the gap. The CDR3 DNA reads TGTGCCAGTACTCCTCGGACAGCGAATGAAAAACTGTTTTTT. As protein: CASTPRTANEKLFF.

Many counts were recorded for this clonotype. V and J are TRBV4-1 and TRBJ2-2; D is unresolved. Trimming stripped 3 bases from V and 4 bases from J, with 9 bases between. This CDR3 region has 14 residues. Germline V gives CDR1 MGHRA, CDR2 YSYEKL. DNA of the CDR3: TGCGCCAGCAGCCATAATCTCGGCACCGGGGAGCTGTTTTTT. Translating it yields CASSHNLGTGELFF.

This clonotype was counted between two and nine times. The rearrangement links TRBV19 to TRBJ2-1; unclear D gene. The V gene's germline CDR1 is LNHDA and CDR2 SQIVND (reference sequence). Trimming took 4 bases from V and 8 from J, leaving 9 bases between them. This CDR3 has 12 amino acids. CDR3 nucleotides: TGTGCCAGTAGTAATCTGGGCTATGAGCAGTTCTTC. It specifies CASSNLGYEQFF.

This clonotype was seen only a few times. This chain links TRBV7-9 with TRBJ2-1; D is possibly TRBD1 or TRBD2 (7 bases each). V gave up 5 bases and J gave up 4 bases, with 18 bases separating them. The CDR3 is made up of 16 amino acids. Per germline, CDR1 SEHNR and CDR2 FQNEAQ (reference sequence). CDR3 sequence: CASSGGGQGVYNEQFF. The CDR3 DNA is TGTGCCAGCAGCGGGGGGGGGCAGGGGGTTTACAATGAGCAGTTCTTC.

The chain joins TRBV12-3 or TRBV12-4 to TRBJ2-1; weak D call: TRBD1 (5 bases). V gave up 6 bases and J gave up 1 base, with 16 bases separating them. The CDR3 runs to 16 residues. The CDR3 DNA reads TGTGCCAGCAGCGAGACAGTGTCAAGTTCCTACAATGAGCAGTTCTTC. As protein: CASSETVSSSYNEQFF.

This clonotype was observed a handful of times. The rearrangement joins TRBV11-2 to TRBJ1-2, with D tentatively TRBD1 (6 bases). The CDR3 consists of 18 residues. CDR1 and CDR2 (germline): SGHAT, FQNNGV. V lost 1 base, J lost 0 bases, and 18 bases lay in between. CDR3 loop: CASSLVFGHRETNYGYTF. CDR3 bases: TGTGCCAGCAGCTTAGTCTTCGGGCACAGGGAAACTAACTATGGCTACACCTTC.

This clonotype was found a few times. V is TRBV5-1 and J is TRBJ2-1; D not resolved. CDR1 SGHRS and CDR2 YFSETQ come from the germline V gene. There are 14 residues in the CDR3. V dropped 5 bases and J dropped 6 bases, with 15 bases sitting between them. CDR3 residues: CASRSSGRINEQFF. CDR3 DNA: TGCGCCAGCAGGTCTAGTGGACGAATCAATGAGCAGTTCTTC.

This clonotype showed up just a few times. The CDR3 loop reads CASSLTKDQWVEQFF. CDR3 sequence (DNA): TGTGCCAGCAGCTTGACCAAGGACCAGTGGGTTGAGCAGTTCTTC. The chain joins TRBV7-8 to TRBJ2-1; D unclear. The V gene lost 3 bases and the J gene lost 9 bases, with 18 bases spanning the gap. This CDR3 spans 15 amino acids. Germline V CDR1 and CDR2: SGHVS, FQNEAQ.

A few counts support this clonotype. V usage is TRBV5-1 and J usage is TRBJ1-6; 10 bases are a match to TRBD1. The CDR3 sequence is 15 residues long. V trimming: 3 bases; J trimming: 10 bases; junction bases outside the gene matches: 7. Germline V CDR1 and CDR2: SGHRS, YFSETQ. CDR3 nucleotide sequence: TGCGCCAGCAGCTCCTTGACAGGGGGCGAATCACCCCTCCACTTT. Residues: CASSSLTGGESPLHF. Drawing the rest from reference TRBV5-1 and TRBJ1-6, the complete variable domain is KAGVTQTPRYLIKTRGQQVTLSCSPISGHRSVSWYQQTPGQGLQFLFEYFSETQRNKGNFPGRFSGRQFSNSRSEMNVSTLELGDSALYLCASSSLTGGESPLHFGNGTRLTVT.

This clonotype has ten or more counts. This chain joins TRBV3-1 and TRBJ2-7, with D possibly TRBD2 on 5 matching bases. The CDR3 sequence is 13 residues long. V was shortened by 8 bases and J by 6 bases, with 17 bases between the two germline ends. Germline V CDR1 and CDR2: LGHDT, YNNKEL (reference sequence). The CDR3 loop is CASSPTLEGEQYF. CDR3 coding DNA: TGTGCCAGCTCGCCAACCCTTGAGGGCGAGCAGTACTTC.

To note about this clonotype: A much larger clone sits a single nucleotide away, making a read error possible. The V call is TRBV21-1, the J call TRBJ2-6. TRBV21-1 is termed a pseudogene. This CDR3 region has 13 residues. CDR3 in amino acids: CASQASGANVLTF. In nucleotides, the CDR3 is TGTGCCAGCCAAGCTTCTGGGGCCAACGTCCTGACTTTC.

This chain links TRBV7-3 with TRBJ2-5, with D unclear. CDR1 SGHTA and CDR2 FQGTGA come from the germline V gene. The CDR3 sequence is 16 residues long. V lost 1 base and J lost 0, with 12 bases in between. CDR3 bases: TGTGCCAGCAGCTTAAATCTGGACCCTCACCAAGAGACCCAGTACTTC. Protein: CASSLNLDPHQETQYF.

This clonotype has only a few counts. The chain is built from TRBV20-1 and TRBJ2-6; maybe TRBD1 (5 bases). Germline V gene data show CDR1 as DFQATT and CDR2 as SNEGSKA (reference sequence). This CDR3 has 16 amino acids. Trimming took off 6 bases at V and 0 bases at J, with 15 bases between the two ends. In DNA, the CDR3 is TGCAGTGCACTCCTGACAGACCCCTCTGGGGCCAACGTCCTGACTTTC. Translated: CSALLTDPSGANVLTF.